A selection of T cell receptor beta chains follows, all from one sample in a study of shared clonotypes between healthy human individuals. TCRdb's copy holds only in-frame clones and misses some; the assay was immunoSEQ multiplex PCR. The data contain around 2.1 million clones, 90% to 96% of them seen just once; the ten biggest clones take up more than 0.1%. Sequences were obtained from naive CD4+ T cells sorted from blood. The receptors were gathered from a young man in good health. Both conserved end residues are part of each CDR3. A D gene is named only where the DNA matches it firmly. Expanded clones are given a class, and other clones once, few, many or no size at all.

d_gene: .
abundance: .
j_gene: TRBJ2-7
len: 14
v_gene: TRBV9
CDR3nt: TGTGCCAGCAGCGTAGACCAGGGTTACTACGAGCAGTACTTC
CDR3aa: CASSVDQGYYEQYF

d_gene: TRBD1
abundance: .
j_gene: TRBJ2-7
len: 15
v_gene: TRBV9
CDR3nt: TGTGCCAGCAGCGTCGGACAGGGTTCCGAATACGAGCAGTACTTC
CDR3aa: CASSVGQGSEYEQYF

d_gene: .
abundance: .
j_gene: TRBJ1-5
len: 15
v_gene: TRBV6-1
CDR3nt: TGTGCCAGCAGGCCGAACAGGGATTCCAATCAGCCCCAGCATTTT
CDR3aa: CASRPNRDSNQPQHF

d_gene: TRBD1
abundance: .
j_gene: TRBJ2-7
len: 16
v_gene: TRBV5-5
CDR3nt: TGTGCCAGCAGATCACCTTCGGGACAGGGGGCCTACGAGCAGTACTTC
CDR3aa: CASRSPSGQGAYEQYF

d_gene: .
abundance: once
j_gene: TRBJ1-3
len: 15
v_gene: TRBV5-8
CDR3nt: TGTGCCAGCAGCTTGGAAGGACTGTCTGGAAACACCATATATTTT
CDR3aa: CASSLEGLSGNTIYF

d_gene: .
abundance: .
j_gene: TRBJ2-7
len: 13
v_gene: TRBV7-2
CDR3nt: TGTGCCAGCAGCTTGACAGCAACTTACGAGCAGTACTTC
CDR3aa: CASSLTATYEQYF

d_gene: .
abundance: .
j_gene: TRBJ1-1
len: 14
v_gene: TRBV5-1
CDR3nt: TGCGCCAGCAGTCCAGGGACTTGGGGCACTGAAGCTTTCTTT
CDR3aa: CASSPGTWGTEAFF

d_gene: TRBD2
abundance: .
j_gene: TRBJ2-5
len: 17
v_gene: TRBV29-1
CDR3nt: TGCAGCGGTCTAGGACTAGCGGGAGCCGCATTCGCGGAGACCCAGTACTTC
CDR3aa: CSGLGLAGAAFAETQYF

d_gene: TRBD1
abundance: .
j_gene: TRBJ2-7
len: 15
v_gene: TRBV6-5
CDR3nt: TGTGCCAGCAGAGATACCGGGACAGGGGGCTACGAGCAGTACTTC
CDR3aa: CASRDTGTGGYEQYF

d_gene: .
abundance: .
j_gene: TRBJ1-1
len: 14
v_gene: TRBV19
CDR3nt: TGTGCCAGTAGTAACGTTCGTGGGAACACTGAAGCTTTCTTT
CDR3aa: CASSNVRGNTEAFF

d_gene: .
abundance: .
j_gene: TRBJ2-1
len: 12
v_gene: TRBV2
CDR3nt: TGTGCCAGCAGTGAACGCACCAATGAGCAGTTCTTC
CDR3aa: CASSERTNEQFF

d_gene: .
abundance: .
j_gene: TRBJ2-7
len: 14
v_gene: TRBV6-5
CDR3nt: TGTGCCAGCAGTTATTCAGAGGGACCCTACGAGCAGTACTTC
CDR3aa: CASSYSEGPYEQYF

d_gene: TRBD2
abundance: few
j_gene: TRBJ2-1
len: 15
v_gene: TRBV13
CDR3nt: TGTGCCAGCAGCGGCGCTAGCGGGAGTTACAATGAGCAGTTCTTC
CDR3aa: CASSGASGSYNEQFF

d_gene: .
abundance: .
j_gene: TRBJ2-3
len: 16
v_gene: TRBV5-4
CDR3nt: TGTGCCAGCAGCCCCCTAGGGCCGGTAGGAACAGATACGCAGTATTTT
CDR3aa: CASSPLGPVGTDTQYF

d_gene: .
abundance: .
j_gene: TRBJ2-1
len: 12
v_gene: TRBV2
CDR3nt: TGTGCCAGCAGTGGGGTTTACAATGAGCAGTTCTTC
CDR3aa: CASSGVYNEQFF

d_gene: .
abundance: .
j_gene: TRBJ1-1
len: 14
v_gene: TRBV7-2
CDR3nt: TGTGCCAGCAGCTTATTTGGCAGGAACACTGAAGCTTTCTTT
CDR3aa: CASSLFGRNTEAFF

d_gene: .
abundance: .
j_gene: TRBJ1-1
len: 12
v_gene: TRBV28
CDR3nt: TGTGCCAGCAGAATCAGTGGAAGGGAAGCTTTCTTT
CDR3aa: CASRISGREAFF